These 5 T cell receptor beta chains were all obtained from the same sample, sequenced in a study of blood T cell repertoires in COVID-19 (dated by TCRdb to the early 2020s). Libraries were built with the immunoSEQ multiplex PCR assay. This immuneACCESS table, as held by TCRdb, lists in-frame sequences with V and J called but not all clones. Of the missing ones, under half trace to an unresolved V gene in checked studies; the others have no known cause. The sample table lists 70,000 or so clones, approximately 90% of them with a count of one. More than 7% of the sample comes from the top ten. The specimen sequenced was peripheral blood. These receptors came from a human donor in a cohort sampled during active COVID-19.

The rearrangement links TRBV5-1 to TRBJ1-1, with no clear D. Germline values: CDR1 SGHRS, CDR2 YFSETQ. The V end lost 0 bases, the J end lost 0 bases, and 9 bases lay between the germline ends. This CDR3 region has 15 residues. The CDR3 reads CASSLGAGMNTEAFF. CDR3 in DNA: TGCGCCAGCAGCTTGGGCGCGGGAATGAACACTGAAGCTTTCTTT. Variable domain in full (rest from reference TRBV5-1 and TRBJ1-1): KAGVTQTPRYLIKTRGQQVTLSCSPISGHRSVSWYQQTPGQGLQFLFEYFSETQRNKGNFPGRFSGRQFSNSRSEMNVSTLELGDSALYLCASSLGAGMNTEAFFGQGTRLTVV.

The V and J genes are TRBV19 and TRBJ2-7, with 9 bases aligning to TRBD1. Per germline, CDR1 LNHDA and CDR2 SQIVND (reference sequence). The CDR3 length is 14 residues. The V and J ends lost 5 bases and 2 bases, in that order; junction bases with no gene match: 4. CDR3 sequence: CASSAGQGPYEQYF. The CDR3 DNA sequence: TGTGCCAGTAGTGCCGGACAGGGGCCCTACGAGCAGTACTTC.

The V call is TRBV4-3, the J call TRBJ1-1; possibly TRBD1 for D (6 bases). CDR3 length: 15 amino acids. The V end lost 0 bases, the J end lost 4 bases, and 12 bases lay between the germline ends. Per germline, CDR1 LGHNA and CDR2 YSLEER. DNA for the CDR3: TGCGCCAGCAGCCAAGATACAGGGCTGCTCACTGAAGCTTTCTTT. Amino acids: CASSQDTGLLTEAFF.

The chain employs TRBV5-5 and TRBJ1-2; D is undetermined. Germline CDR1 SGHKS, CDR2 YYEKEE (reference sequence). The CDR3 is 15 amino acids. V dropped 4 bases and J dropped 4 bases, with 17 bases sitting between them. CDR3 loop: CASSPHPLILYGYTF. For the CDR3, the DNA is TGTGCCAGCAGCCCCCACCCCCTCATACTCTATGGCTACACCTTC.

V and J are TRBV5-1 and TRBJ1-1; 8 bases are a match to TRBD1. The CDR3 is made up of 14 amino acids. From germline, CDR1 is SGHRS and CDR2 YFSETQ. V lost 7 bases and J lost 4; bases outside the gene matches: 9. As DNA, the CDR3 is TGCGCCAGCGACATTGGACAGGGTGGCACTGAAGCTTTCTTT. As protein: CASDIGQGGTEAFF.